Each of the 6 T cell receptor beta chains below was sequenced from the same sample in a study of blood T cells in healthy people across ages. The use of a sample-barcoded 5' primer and a J-beta primer mix characterized a second PCR of about 6 to 11 cycles. TCRdb itself ran the 5' RACE reads through MiXCR, one entry per CDR3 protein. The table has around 710,000 distinct CDR3 sequences, around 40% seen once. The specimen sequenced was blood. These TCRs come from a woman aged 55-70 years in good health.

The chain carries TRBV5-1 and TRBJ2-4, with 8 bases identical to TRBD1. Germline trimming cut 2 bases from V and 2 bases from J; bases unmatched to any gene: 6. The CDR3 runs 16 residues. Germline CDR1 SGHRS, CDR2 YFSETQ. Here the CDR3 DNA reads TGCGCCAGCAGCTTAGGCAGGGGGCCGACCAAAAACATTCAGTACTTC. This gives the protein CASSLGRGPTKNIQYF.

The chain couples TRBV5-1 to TRBJ2-3, with D possibly being TRBD2 (6 bases). Between the trimmed V and J ends, which lost 8 bases and 2 bases, there was a span of 15 bases. The CDR3 covers 14 residues. The germline gives CDR1 SGHRS, CDR2 YFSETQ. The CDR3 sequence: CASLADTTTDTQYF. In DNA, the CDR3 is TGCGCCAGTTTAGCGGACACCACCACAGATACGCAGTATTTT.

The chain combines TRBV7-2 with TRBJ1-6; tentative D call: TRBD1 (6 bases). Germline V CDR1 and CDR2: SGHTA, FQGNSA. This CDR3 has 15 residues. V lost 5 bases, J lost 7 bases, and 15 bases lay in between. CDR3 sequence: CASSPTGALNSPLHF. The CDR3 bases are TGTGCCAGCAGCCCAACGGGGGCGCTGAATTCACCCCTCCACTTT.

This clonotype was counted only a few times. The chain couples TRBV2 to TRBJ2-7, with 9 positions matching TRBD2. V dropped 8 bases and J dropped 1; count of bases not matched to a gene: 3. This CDR3 has 13 amino acids. Germline V gene lookup returns CDR1 SNHLY and CDR2 FYNNEI. The CDR3 region has the DNA TGTGCCAGCGAGGGACTAGCTTCCTACGAGCAGTACTTC. Amino acid sequence: CASEGLASYEQYF.

J is TRBJ1-5 and V is TRBV12-3 or TRBV12-4; TRBD1 is a possible D gene (5 bases). The CDR3 is 14 residues long. Deletions cut 7 bases from V and 6 bases from J, with 16 bases between. CDR3 nucleotides: TGTGCCAGCACAACGTGGGGGACCGGTCAGCCCCAGCATTTT. It specifies CASTTWGTGQPQHF.

This clonotype was seen more than once but under ten times. The chain is built from TRBV9 and TRBJ2-7; 10 positions agree with TRBD2. Trimming removed 0 bases from V and 3 bases from J; junction bases left unmatched: 9. The CDR3 runs to 17 residues. Germline loops: CDR1 SGDLS, CDR2 YYNGEE. The CDR3 is CASSVAMSSGSIYEQYF. In nucleotides, the CDR3 is TGTGCCAGCAGCGTAGCTATGTCTAGCGGGAGTATCTACGAGCAGTACTTC.